This T cell receptor (beta chain) was identified during a study of blood T cell repertoires in COVID-19. Study-wide background: From the United States, Italy and Spain came samples of acute and convalescent COVID-19. From T cells, B-cell-depleted T cells, or PBMCs came the material, which was cDNA or gDNA.

V lost 2 bases, J lost 5 bases, and 16 bases lay in between. Germline V gene data show CDR1 as MNHEY and CDR2 as SVGEGT. The CDR3 totals 16 residues. Original handling: Researchers report that nucleated cell counts were estimated from reference gene primer amplification. Only in-frame clones appear in the TCRdb table, and some are missing; sequencing was by immunoSEQ multiplex PCR. The D gene and trimming were derived from the DNA, and the V and J assignments and clone size from that table. This table holds nearly 100,000 clones, 70% to 85% found once. The sequenced material came from peripheral blood. The sequence was collected from an older man with acute or convalescent COVID-19. The V call is TRBV6-2 or TRBV6-3, the J call TRBJ2-1, with D possibly being TRBD1 (6 bases). The CDR3 protein is CASSYEQGRLNNEQFF. DNA of the CDR3: TGTGCCAGCAGTTACGAACAGGGACGACTAAACAATGAGCAGTTCTTC.